This passage covers 6 T cell receptor beta chains from one sample sequenced in a study of blood T cell repertoires in COVID-19. TCRdb's copy holds only in-frame clones and misses some; the assay was immunoSEQ multiplex PCR. The sample gives roughly 200,000 clones, 70% to 90% of which show up once; about 4% is in the top ten. The sequenced material came from peripheral blood. Receptors originate from a woman under 40 with acute or convalescent COVID-19.

The CDR3 DNA reads as TGTGCCAGCAGCCTGCAGGGCTTTGGGGAGACCCAGTACTTC. Residues: CASSLQGFGETQYF. The chain uses TRBV5-6 and TRBJ2-5; the D gene is possibly TRBD1 (5 bases). Germline assignment: CDR1 SGHDT and CDR2 YYEEEE. The V end lost 4 bases, the J end lost 5 bases, and 15 bases lay between the germline ends. CDR3 length: 14 amino acids.

This chain links TRBV5-1 with TRBJ2-5, with TRBD2 matching over 7 bases. Per the germline V gene, CDR1 is SGHRS and CDR2 is YFSETQ. The V and J ends lost 0 bases and 9 bases, in that order; junction bases with no gene match: 11. CDR3 length: 15 amino acids. In DNA, the CDR3 is TGCGCCAGCAGCTTGGGGACTAGGAGGATAGTGTCCCAGTACTTC. It yields the protein CASSLGTRRIVSQYF.

The genes are TRBV5-1 and TRBJ2-5; possible D gene TRBD1, 5 bases. Germline-derived CDR1 and CDR2 are SGHRS and YFSETQ. The V end was cut by 7 bases, the J end by 2 bases, with 12 bases between. The CDR3 is 13 amino acids. The CDR3 DNA reads TGCGCCAGCCGATTGACAGTTCAAGAGACCCAGTACTTC. Translated, it gives CASRLTVQETQYF. The whole variable domain, remainder taken from reference TRBV5-1 and TRBJ2-5, is KAGVTQTPRYLIKTRGQQVTLSCSPISGHRSVSWYQQTPGQGLQFLFEYFSETQRNKGNFPGRFSGRQFSNSRSEMNVSTLELGDSALYLCASRLTVQETQYFGPGTRLLVL.

This rearrangement joins TRBV3-1 (or the pseudogene TRBV3-2) to TRBJ2-1; D is possibly TRBD1 (6 bases). The V gene lost 8 bases and the J gene lost 3 bases, with 14 bases spanning the gap. The CDR3 is made up of 14 amino acids. Germline CDR1 reads LGHDT; CDR2 reads YNNKEL (reference sequence). The CDR3 nucleotides read TGTGCCAGCGCTCGGGACACCTTCTACAATGAGCAGTTCTTC. Its translation: CASARDTFYNEQFF.

The V and J genes are TRBV12-5 and TRBJ2-1, with 10 bases aligning to TRBD2. Germline V gene lookup returns CDR1 LGHNT and CDR2 FRNRAP. CDR3 length equals 15 residues. V gave up 0 bases and J gave up 8 bases; unmatched junction bases: 4. In DNA, the CDR3 is TGTGCTAGTGGTTTGGTAGCTAGCGGGAGCGATGAGCAGTTCTTC. This gives the protein CASGLVASGSDEQFF.

The chain couples TRBV11-2 to TRBJ2-2, with a possible D match to TRBD1 (6 bases). Looked up from germline, CDR1 is SGHAT and CDR2 is FQNNGV. V lost 5 bases, J lost 3 bases, and 22 bases lay in between. The CDR3 runs to 18 residues. The CDR3 protein is CASSPGATGEIDTGELFF. The CDR3 DNA is TGTGCCAGCAGCCCAGGGGCTACCGGAGAAATTGACACCGGGGAGCTGTTTTTT.